These 14 T cell receptor beta chains were sequenced from one sample in a study of blood T cells in healthy people across ages. Alongside a J-beta primer mix, a sample-barcoded 5' primer served in a second PCR lasting about 6 to 11 cycles. TCRdb re-called the 5' RACE reads through MiXCR, storing one row per CDR3 protein. The data hold about 680,000 distinct CDR3 sequences, with around 45% observed a single time. The sample was blood. The source of these receptors is a woman aged 60-75 years in good health.

This clonotype was seen only once. The CDR3: CASRGQGLAKNIQYF. The CDR3 nucleotides are TGTGCCAGCAGGGGACAGGGATTAGCCAAAAACATTCAGTACTTC. The V call is TRBV27, the J call TRBJ2-4; 9 bases match TRBD1. J lost 0 bases, V lost 6 bases, and 3 bases had no gene match. The CDR3 covers 15 residues. From germline, CDR1 is MNHEY and CDR2 SMNVEV (reference sequence).

The rearrangement joins TRBV6-5 to TRBJ2-4, with 9 nucleotides matching TRBD2. This CDR3 region has 17 residues. Per germline, CDR1 MNHEY and CDR2 SVGAGI. V lost 2 bases, J lost 1 base, and 6 bases stayed unmatched. The CDR3 DNA is TGTGCCAGCAGTTACAGCGGGGGGCCCTCCGCCAAAAACATTCAGTACTTC. The encoded protein is CASSYSGGPSAKNIQYF.

The V gene is TRBV20-1, the J gene TRBJ2-1; D unresolved. The CDR3 totals 17 residues. With 5 bases removed from V and 0 bases from J, the gap between germline ends came to 20 bases. The germline V gene encodes CDR1 DFQATT and CDR2 SNEGSKA (reference sequence). CDR3 DNA sequence: TGCAGTGCTGCTAGTTTGGGCCCGACCAGCTCCTACAATGAGCAGTTCTTC. This translates into CSAASLGPTSSYNEQFF.

Written as DNA, the CDR3 is TGCAGTGCTAGTGCCGGGACAGGGTACGGTCAGCCCCAGCATTTT. This sequence encodes CSASAGTGYGQPQHF. The chain recombines TRBV20-1 with TRBJ1-5; 9 nucleotides match TRBD1. This CDR3 has 15 amino acids. Germline V lookup: CDR1 DFQATT, CDR2 SNEGSKA (reference sequence). V lost 3 bases and J lost 6; bases outside the gene matches: 9.

The chain couples TRBV4-2 to TRBJ2-1; D possibly corresponds to TRBD1 (7 bases). TRBJ2-7 matches the DNA end more closely, so the J call is doubtful. CDR1 and CDR2 (germline): LGHNA, YNFKEQ. CDR3 length equals 14 residues. The chain's CDR3 is CASSSGGSNNEQYF. In DNA form, the CDR3 reads TGTGCCAGCAGCTCAGGGGGGTCAAACAATGAGCAGTACTTC.

This clonotype was counted between two and nine times. V usage is TRBV27 and J usage is TRBJ1-2, with D hard to call. Germline V gene lookup returns CDR1 MNHEY and CDR2 SMNVEV (reference sequence). Trimming pared 5 bases from V and 2 bases from J, leaving 12 bases between. This CDR3 contains 14 residues. CDR3 bases: TGTGCCAGCAGTCTAAATATCCAGAACTATGGCTACACCTTC. Translation gives CASSLNIQNYGYTF.

To note about this clonotype: This may come from a read error, since a much larger clone is one base off. The V gene is TRBV7-6, the J gene TRBJ2-7; 11 positions match TRBD1. The V and J ends lost 5 bases and 5 bases, in that order; junction bases with no gene match: 8. Looked up from germline, CDR1 is SGHVS and CDR2 is FNYEAQ. The CDR3 is 15 amino acids. CDR3 in amino acids: CASSNLGQGAHEQYF. The CDR3, as DNA: TGTGCCAGCAGCAATCTAGGACAGGGGGCCCACGAGCAGTACTTC.

The rearrangement links TRBV5-1 to TRBJ2-1; TRBD2 matches 7 bases. Germline V gives CDR1 SGHRS, CDR2 YFSETQ. The trim removed 0 bases at V and 4 bases at J, leaving 4 bases unmatched. The CDR3 sequence is 15 residues long. The CDR3 sequence: CASSLGPSGYNEQFF. Here the CDR3 DNA reads TGCGCCAGCAGCTTGGGGCCTAGCGGATACAATGAGCAGTTCTTC. The whole variable domain, filled in from reference TRBV5-1 and TRBJ2-1, reads KAGVTQTPRYLIKTRGQQVTLSCSPISGHRSVSWYQQTPGQGLQFLFEYFSETQRNKGNFPGRFSGRQFSNSRSEMNVSTLELGDSALYLCASSLGPSGYNEQFFGPGTRLTVL.

There are a few counts of this clonotype. The chain joins TRBV7-3 to TRBJ2-3; the match to TRBD2 covers 13 bases. The CDR3 runs to 15 residues. Germline V gene data show CDR1 as SGHTA and CDR2 as FQGTGA. Losses at the gene ends were 7 bases for V and 5 bases for J; bases not matched to a gene: 6. The CDR3 bases are TGTGCCAGCAAACGGACTAGCGGGAGCGAAGATACGCAGTATTTT. Amino acids: CASKRTSGSEDTQYF.

V usage is TRBV24-1 and J usage is TRBJ2-4, with 9 nucleotides matching TRBD2. The closer fit of TRBJ2-7 to the DNA end suggests the J call may be wrong. The CDR3 runs 17 residues. Germline V gene sequence: CDR1 KGHDR, CDR2 SFDVKD. The CDR3 DNA reads as TGTGCCACCAGTGATCCGCGGCGGGGTAGCGGGAGCTACGAGCAGTACTTC. It specifies CATSDPRRGSGSYEQYF.

This sequence joins TRBV20-1 and TRBJ2-1; D remains unclear. The V end was cut by 5 bases, the J end by 0 bases, with 11 bases between. Germline V gene sequence: CDR1 DFQATT, CDR2 SNEGSKA (reference sequence). This CDR3 spans 14 amino acids. CDR3 DNA sequence: TGCAGTGCTCCAGCCCGAAGCTCCTACAATGAGCAGTTCTTC. This sequence encodes CSAPARSSYNEQFF.

Turning to this clonotype: This could be a read error, since a much larger clone is one nucleotide away. The V gene is TRBV29-1, the J gene TRBJ2-5, with 10 bases lining up with TRBD2. V lost 6 bases and J lost 11; bases outside the gene matches: 12. This CDR3 is 13 amino acids long. The V gene's germline CDR1 is SQVTM and CDR2 ANQGSEA. The CDR3 nucleotides read TGCAGCGTGGGACTAGCGAGTAGCAATGAGCAGTACTTC. Translating gives CSVGLASSNEQYF.

This chain links TRBV6-2 or TRBV6-3 with TRBJ2-7; 10 positions match TRBD2. V lost 4 bases and J lost 2; bases outside the gene matches: 5. This CDR3 has 15 residues. In germline, CDR1 is MNHEY, CDR2 SVGEGT. The CDR3 DNA sequence: TGTGCCAGCAGTTCCCCTAGCGGGAGTACCTACGAGCAGTACTTC. It translates to CASSSPSGSTYEQYF.

V is TRBV4-2 and J is TRBJ2-1, with D possibly being TRBD2 (5 bases). V lost 1 base and J 2 bases, leaving 15 bases between the germline ends. The germline gives CDR1 LGHNA, CDR2 YNFKEQ. The CDR3 has 17 residues. This CDR3 reads CASSQGGSAQPYNEQFF. CDR3 bases: TGTGCCAGCAGCCAAGGAGGGAGTGCTCAACCCTACAATGAGCAGTTCTTC.